These 6 T cell receptor beta chains share one sample of origin, sequenced in a study of blood T cell repertoires in COVID-19. Assay used: immunoSEQ multiplex PCR; TCRdb lists only in-frame clones, some missing. The table records hundreds of thousands of clones, roughly 88% of them present only once. Source material: PBMCs or T cells enriched from blood (not recorded which). The receptors shown here come from a woman aged 30 to 39 who had recovered from COVID-19.

This clone was seen once. The genes are TRBV10-3 and TRBJ1-1, with D maybe TRBD1 (6 bases). There are 17 residues in the CDR3. V dropped 1 base and J dropped 6 bases, with 21 bases sitting between them. CDR1 is ENHRY, CDR2 SYGVKD, per germline. The CDR3 spells CAISELVTGLGLSEAFF. DNA for the CDR3: TGTGCCATCAGTGAGTTAGTGACAGGCTTAGGCCTATCTGAAGCTTTCTTT.

This clone was seen just once. The V call is TRBV24-1, the J call TRBJ2-5; TRBD1 might be the D (5 bases). The CDR3 is made up of 13 amino acids. Germline CDR1 and CDR2: KGHDR and SFDVKD. V was clipped by 9 bases and J by 1 base, with 11 bases between them. Written as DNA, the CDR3 is TGTGCCACCGCAGGGTGGGTCCAAGAGACCCAGTACTTC. Translating it yields CATAGWVQETQYF.

This chain joins TRBV3-1 (or the pseudogene TRBV3-2) and TRBJ2-7; a weak D match, TRBD2 (6 bases). V lost 1 base and J 7 bases, leaving 17 bases between the germline ends. In germline, CDR1 is LGHDT, CDR2 YNNKEL (reference sequence). The CDR3 sequence is 15 residues long. CDR3 DNA: TGTGCCAGCAGCCAAGCGCCGGGGTCAGGGAGGGAGCAGTACTTC. Its protein product is CASSQAPGSGREQYF.

The V call is TRBV7-3, the J call TRBJ2-2, with 7 bases aligning to TRBD1. The CDR3 loop spans 15 amino acids. The V gene's germline CDR1 is SGHTA and CDR2 FQGTGA. J gave up 5 bases and V 2 bases, and 5 bases lay outside the gene matches. In DNA form, the CDR3 reads TGTGCCAGCAGCTTATGGGCCAGGGGGACCGGGGAGCTGTTTTTT. Translated: CASSLWARGTGELFF.

This chain links TRBV27 with TRBJ1-1; D gene ambiguous. The germline CDR1 and CDR2 sequences are MNHEY and SMNVEV (reference sequence). Trimming removed 2 bases at V and 1 base at J, with 8 bases between. This CDR3 has 14 amino acids. The CDR3 is CASSLRGANTEAFF. The CDR3 coding sequence is TGTGCCAGCAGTTTACGGGGAGCGAACACTGAAGCTTTCTTT.

Points on this clone: Other DNA sequences in this sample translate to the same CDR3. The chain carries TRBV12-3 or TRBV12-4 and TRBJ1-2; D not resolved. Trimming removed 6 bases from V and 1 base from J, with 3 bases in between. This CDR3 contains 11 residues. CDR3 amino acids: CASSRNYGYTF. CDR3 bases: TGTGCCAGCAGCCGTAACTATGGCTACACCTTC.